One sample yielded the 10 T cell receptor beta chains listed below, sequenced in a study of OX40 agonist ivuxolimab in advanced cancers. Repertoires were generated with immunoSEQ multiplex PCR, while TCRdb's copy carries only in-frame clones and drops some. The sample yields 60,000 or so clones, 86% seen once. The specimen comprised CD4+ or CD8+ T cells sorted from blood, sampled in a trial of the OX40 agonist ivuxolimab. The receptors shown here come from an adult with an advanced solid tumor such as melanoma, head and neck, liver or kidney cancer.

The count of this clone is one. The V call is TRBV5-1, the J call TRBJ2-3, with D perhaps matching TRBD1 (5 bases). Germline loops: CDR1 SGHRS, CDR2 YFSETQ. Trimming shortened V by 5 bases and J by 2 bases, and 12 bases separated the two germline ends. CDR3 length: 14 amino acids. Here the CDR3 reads CASRQGAYTDTQYF. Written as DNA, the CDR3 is TGCGCCAGCAGGCAGGGTGCCTACACAGATACGCAGTATTTT.

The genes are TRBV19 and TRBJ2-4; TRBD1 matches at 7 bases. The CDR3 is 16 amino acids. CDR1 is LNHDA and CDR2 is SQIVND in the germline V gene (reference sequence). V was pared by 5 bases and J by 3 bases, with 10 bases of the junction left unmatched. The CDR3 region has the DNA TGTGCCAGTAGTCCCAGACAGGGCGGCGGCAAAAACATTCAGTACTTC. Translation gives CASSPRQGGGKNIQYF.

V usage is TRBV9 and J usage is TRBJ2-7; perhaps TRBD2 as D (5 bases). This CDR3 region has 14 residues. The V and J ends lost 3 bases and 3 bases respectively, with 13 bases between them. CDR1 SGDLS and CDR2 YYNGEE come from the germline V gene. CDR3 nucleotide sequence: TGTGCCAGCAGCGCAGAGGTCGGGGTCTACGAGCAGTACTTC. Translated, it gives CASSAEVGVYEQYF. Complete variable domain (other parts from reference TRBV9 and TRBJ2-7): DSGVTQTPKHLITATGQRVTLRCSPRSGDLSVYWYQQSLDQGLQFLIQYYNGEERAKGNILERFSAQQFPDLHSELNLSSLELGDSALYFCASSAEVGVYEQYFGPGTRLTVT.

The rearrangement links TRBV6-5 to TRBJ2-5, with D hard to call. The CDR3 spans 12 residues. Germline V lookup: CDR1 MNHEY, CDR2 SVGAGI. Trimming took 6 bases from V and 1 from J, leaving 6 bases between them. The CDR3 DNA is TGTGCCAGCAGCGCGACCCAAGAGACCCAGTACTTC. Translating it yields CASSATQETQYF.

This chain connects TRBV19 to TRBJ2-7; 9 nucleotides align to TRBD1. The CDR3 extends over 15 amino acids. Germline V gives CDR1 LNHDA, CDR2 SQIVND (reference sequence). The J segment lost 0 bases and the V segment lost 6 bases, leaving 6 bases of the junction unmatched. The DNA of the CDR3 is TGTGCCAGTAGCGACCGGGACAGGGCCTCCTACGAGCAGTACTTC. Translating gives CASSDRDRASYEQYF.

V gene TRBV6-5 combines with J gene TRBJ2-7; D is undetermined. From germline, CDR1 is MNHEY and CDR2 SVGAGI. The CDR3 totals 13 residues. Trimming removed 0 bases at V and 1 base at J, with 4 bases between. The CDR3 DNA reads TGTGCCAGCAGTTACTCGATATCCTACGAGCAGTACTTC. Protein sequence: CASSYSISYEQYF.

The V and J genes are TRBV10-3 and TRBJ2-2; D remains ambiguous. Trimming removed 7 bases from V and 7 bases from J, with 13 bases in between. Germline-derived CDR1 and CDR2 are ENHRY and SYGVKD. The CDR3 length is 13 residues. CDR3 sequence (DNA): TGTGCCATCACCCCACGACGAGGCGGGGAGCTGTTTTTT. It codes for CAITPRRGGELFF.

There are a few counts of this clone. The CDR3 reads CASSLNQDSPLHF. CDR3 coding DNA: TGTGCCAGCAGTTTGAACCAGGATTCACCCCTCCACTTT. This chain uses TRBV28 with TRBJ1-6; no definite D call. This CDR3 has 13 residues. V shed 3 bases and J shed 8 bases, with 8 bases lying between them. Germline assignment: CDR1 MDHEN and CDR2 SYDVKM.

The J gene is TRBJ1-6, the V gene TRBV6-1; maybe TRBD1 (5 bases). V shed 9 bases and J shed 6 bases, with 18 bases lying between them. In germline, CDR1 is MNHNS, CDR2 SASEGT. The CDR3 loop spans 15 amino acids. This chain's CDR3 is CASHGALGRNSPLHF. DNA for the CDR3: TGTGCCAGTCATGGAGCCCTGGGGCGTAATTCACCCCTCCACTTT.

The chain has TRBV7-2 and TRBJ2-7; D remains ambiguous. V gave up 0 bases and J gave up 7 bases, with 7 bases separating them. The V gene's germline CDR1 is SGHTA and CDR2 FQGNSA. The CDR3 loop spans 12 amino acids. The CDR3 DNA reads TGTGCCAGCAGCTTAGCATTCGGGGAGCAGTACTTC. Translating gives CASSLAFGEQYF.